This TCR beta chain derives from a study of graft-versus-host responses after intestinal transplantation. Study-wide background: Induction using anti-thymocyte globulin, followed by tacrolimus and steroids for approximately 3 years, was given to all recipients. The study, taken as a whole, reports: GvH clones surfaced in recipient marrow, some emerging earlier in ileum or blood.

Assay used: immunoSEQ multiplex PCR; TCRdb lists only in-frame clones, some missing. The sample consists of approximately 37,000 clones, just under 90% of them appearing once. This CDR3 spans 13 amino acids. V lost 5 bases to trimming and J lost 10 bases, with 16 bases between them. Germline lookup yields CDR1 SGHTA and CDR2 FQGNSA. On this clone: As yet, its antigen is unknown.

This clonotype was sampled from a human patient who received an intestinal transplant, so some T cells may come from the graft donor. The chain uses TRBV7-2 and TRBJ2-3; D is unclear. The specimen comprised PBMCs, sampled 267 days after transplant. The CDR3 DNA reads as TGTGCCAGCAGCCCCCGACCCCGTTTATCGCAGTATTTT. It encodes CASSPRPRLSQYF.